This entry describes one TCR beta chain. This clonotype was detected ten times or more. Which antigen it targets is not known. One base away there is no much larger clone; base qualities are not given. Every donor was a healthy Caucasian. Three pairs of female monozygotic twins, all aged 18 to 29 years, were included in the twin cohort. Peripheral blood mononuclear cells were used as the source from which RNA for TCR libraries was isolated. The source of the sample is a study of identical twins (dated by TCRdb to the mid-2010s). Study-level background: To test whether fetal clonotypes persist, the study used deep sequencing on TCR alpha and beta repertoires from monozygotic twins, unrelated adults of various ages, and cord blood. Replicate twin experiments were performed at different times using different library preparation protocols to rule out contamination. Points the paper makes about the study in general: Because the same donors could not be followed over many years, the conclusions relied on cross-sectional statistical analysis. Invariant T cells such as MAIT and iNKT could partly confound zero-insertion analyses, though diverse VJ usage argued against this for most clonotypes. The excess sharing between twins in beta out-of-frame sequences was weaker because fewer shared sequences reduced the signal-to-noise ratio. Out-of-frame TCR alpha sharing in monozygotic twins was systematically underestimated by recombination models, whereas sharing between unrelated individuals was in agreement with the recombination models. Compared with coincidental sharing between unrelated individuals, out-of-frame TCR alpha sequences shared between twins showed an excess of sequences with low generation probability. Abundant cord blood beta clonotypes had fewer insertions, young adult naive repertoires showed a similar but weaker trend, and memory repertoires showed no such trend.

The germline V gene (reference sequence) gives CDR1 as SEHNR and CDR2 as FQNEAQ. Reading from cysteine to phenylalanine, the CDR3 counts 16 amino acids. Only the CDR3 DNA stays, 48 bases, in frame from base 1. V was cut back by 2 bases and J by 5 bases, leaving a gap of 15 bases between them. Receptor amplification or capture employed 5' RACE. Data came from an Illumina HiSeq 2000. A universal primer binding site was added through template switching, and the final cDNA carried a unique molecular identifier so that TCR cDNA molecules could be counted accurately. Specific primers in the conserved constant-segment region were used to synthesize first-strand cDNA for TCR alpha and beta chains. To control for contamination, each cDNA library was double barcoded with a SMART-Mk sample barcode plus Illumina barcodes. Two successive PCR steps introduced TruSeq adapter sequences along with Illumina sample barcodes. The TCR alpha and beta cDNA libraries were sequenced on the Illumina HiSeq platform using custom primers. In the authors' own workflow: MiGEC processed the raw reads to extract unique molecular identifiers, while MiXCR was used to determine the CDR3 positions. Recombination models were inferred per individual with the repgenHMM and IGoR tools using an EM algorithm. Shared clonotype analysis was performed with the tcR package in R, normalizing sharing by the product of cloneset sizes. To study raw recombination free of thymic and clonal selection effects, out-of-frame nonproductive sequences were analyzed. TCRdb's own reprocessing of the public reads used fastp at Q25 and MiXCR and kept productive beta chains. All rows with the same CDR3 protein become a single entry with the most common DNA and genes. The V and J calls and clone size come from TCRdb's table, not from the authors' own analysis. The sample yields hundreds of thousands of distinct CDR3 sequences; around 8.3% were counted once. The biggest ten clones account for 0.75% to 1% of the sample.

These data are also associated with another study on yellow fever vaccine responses in identical twins. As noted in the second study: According to the authors, the vaccine-induced T cell response in identical twins seemed to be partly convergent and partly specific to each individual. The study precisely tracked vaccine-responding T cell clones in identical twins.

Material: PBMCs. The rearranged segments are TRBV7-9 and TRBJ2-2; perhaps TRBD2 is the D gene, with 6 bases matching. This sequence was found in a woman under 30 in good health. The CDR3 reads as follows: CASSLRGVEGTGELFF. The nucleotide sequence reads as follows: TGTGCCAGCAGCTTACGCGGGGTCGAGGGGACCGGGGAGCTGTTTTTT.